These 8 T cell receptor beta chains were sequenced from one sample in a study of T cells in Graves' hyperthyroidism and ophthalmopathy. RNA transcripts were the template for amplifying TCR beta CDR3 regions. The primer set for the first-round RT-PCR of the TCR CDR3 was HTBI. Each CDR3 protein is one row after TCRdb ran MiXCR on the multiplex PCR reads. Of some 270,000 distinct CDR3 sequences detected, roughly 13% appear once; the ten largest clones hold around 8%. What was sequenced was blood. The receptors here all came from a middle-aged woman with Graves' hyperthyroidism.

This clonotype has ten or more counts. The gene calls are TRBV6-5 and TRBJ1-5, with TRBD1 matching over 8 bases. The CDR3 length is 17 residues. Per germline, CDR1 MNHEY and CDR2 SVGAGI. With V trimmed by 2 bases and J by 7 bases, 13 bases remained unmatched. The CDR3 DNA reads as TGTGCCAGCAGTTACGCCGAGGACAGGGCAAAGAAACAGCCCCAGCATTTT. Translating gives CASSYAEDRAKKQPQHF.

About this clonotype: This may come from a read error, since a much larger clone is one base off. The chain couples TRBV6-1 to TRBJ2-2; 9 nucleotides agree with TRBD1. CDR1 and CDR2 from the germline V gene are MNHNS and SASEGT. This CDR3 is built from 16 residues. CDR3 region: CASSPTGGSGTGEPFF. The CDR3 DNA sequence: TGTGCCAGCAGTCCCACAGGGGGCTCGGGCACCGGGGAGCCGTTTTTT.

This clonotype appeared many times. The rearrangement joins TRBV2 to TRBJ2-3; no firm D call. In germline, CDR1 is SNHLY, CDR2 FYNNEI. The CDR3 is 14 residues long. Trimming took 4 bases from V and 1 from J, leaving 9 bases between them. This CDR3 is CASSGADGTDTQYF. The CDR3 nucleotides are TGTGCCAGCAGTGGGGCGGACGGCACAGATACGCAGTATTTT.

This clonotype has at least ten counts. The chain uses TRBV3-1 and TRBJ2-3; maybe TRBD2 (5 bases). This CDR3 comprises 13 residues. CDR1 LGHDT and CDR2 YNNKEL come from the germline V gene (reference sequence). Trimming took 0 bases from V and 7 from J, leaving 8 bases between them. This chain's CDR3 is CASSQERANTQYF. The CDR3 DNA reads TGTGCCAGCAGCCAAGAGCGGGCAAATACGCAGTATTTT.

The gene calls are TRBV4-1 and TRBJ1-4; 7 bases line up with TRBD1. This CDR3 is 14 amino acids long. Germline CDR1 MGHRA, CDR2 YSYEKL. V dropped 6 bases and J dropped 5; count of bases not matched to a gene: 6. This CDR3 is CASSPRGFNEKLFF. The CDR3, as DNA: TGCGCCAGCAGTCCCAGGGGGTTCAATGAAAAACTGTTTTTT.

The J gene is TRBJ1-3, the V gene TRBV12-5, with D possibly matching TRBD1 (5 bases). CDR1 LGHNT and CDR2 FRNRAP come from the germline V gene. The CDR3 extends over 15 amino acids. The CDR3 sequence: CVPWEAGWGGNTIYF. The DNA for the CDR3 is TGTGTCCCTTGGGAGGCAGGGTGGGGTGGAAACACCATATATTTT. Combining the CDR3 with reference TRBV12-5 and TRBJ1-3 gives the whole variable domain DARVTQTPRHKVTEMGQEVTMRCQPILGHNTVFWYRQTMMQGLELLAYFRNRAPLDDSGMPKDRFSAEMPDATLATLKIQPSEPRDSAVYFCVPWEAGWGGNTIYFGEGSWLTVV.

This clonotype has a handful of counts. J is TRBJ2-5 and V is TRBV5-8; D ambiguous. Germline V CDR1 and CDR2: SGHTS, YDEGEE. V was pared by 3 bases and J by 4 bases, with 19 bases between. This CDR3 has 16 amino acids. The CDR3 loop reads CASSSFLGSMGETQYF. Here the CDR3 DNA reads TGTGCCAGCAGCTCCTTCCTGGGATCAATGGGAGAGACCCAGTACTTC.

The table lists this clonotype with many counts. CDR3 DNA sequence: TGTGCCAGCAGCCAAGTAAGGTCCGCGGGAGGCCCTACGTATACGCAGTATTTT. It codes for CASSQVRSAGGPTYTQYF. V is TRBV4-2 and J is TRBJ2-3; the match to TRBD2 covers 8 bases. The V and J ends lost 1 base and 7 bases, in that order; junction bases with no gene match: 16. CDR3 size: 18 residues. CDR1 and CDR2 (germline): LGHNA, YNFKEQ.